This T cell receptor (beta chain) was found in a study of T cells after somatic rescue of genetic block. The CDR3 extends over 15 amino acids. J lost 1 base, V lost 5 bases, and 4 bases had no gene match. Germline-derived CDR1 and CDR2 are ENHRY and SYGVKD. Profiled with immunoSEQ multiplex PCR; TCRdb holds only in-frame clones, not every one. The sample has roughly 51,000 clones, 96% seen once. J is TRBJ2-3 and V is TRBV10-3, with TRBD1 matching 9 bases. This sequence originates from a child under three years old. Sequencing input: peripheral blood mononuclear cells (PBMCs). DNA for the CDR3: TGTGCCATCAGTAGGACAGGGGAACGCACAGATACGCAGTATTTT. Residues: CAISRTGERTDTQYF.